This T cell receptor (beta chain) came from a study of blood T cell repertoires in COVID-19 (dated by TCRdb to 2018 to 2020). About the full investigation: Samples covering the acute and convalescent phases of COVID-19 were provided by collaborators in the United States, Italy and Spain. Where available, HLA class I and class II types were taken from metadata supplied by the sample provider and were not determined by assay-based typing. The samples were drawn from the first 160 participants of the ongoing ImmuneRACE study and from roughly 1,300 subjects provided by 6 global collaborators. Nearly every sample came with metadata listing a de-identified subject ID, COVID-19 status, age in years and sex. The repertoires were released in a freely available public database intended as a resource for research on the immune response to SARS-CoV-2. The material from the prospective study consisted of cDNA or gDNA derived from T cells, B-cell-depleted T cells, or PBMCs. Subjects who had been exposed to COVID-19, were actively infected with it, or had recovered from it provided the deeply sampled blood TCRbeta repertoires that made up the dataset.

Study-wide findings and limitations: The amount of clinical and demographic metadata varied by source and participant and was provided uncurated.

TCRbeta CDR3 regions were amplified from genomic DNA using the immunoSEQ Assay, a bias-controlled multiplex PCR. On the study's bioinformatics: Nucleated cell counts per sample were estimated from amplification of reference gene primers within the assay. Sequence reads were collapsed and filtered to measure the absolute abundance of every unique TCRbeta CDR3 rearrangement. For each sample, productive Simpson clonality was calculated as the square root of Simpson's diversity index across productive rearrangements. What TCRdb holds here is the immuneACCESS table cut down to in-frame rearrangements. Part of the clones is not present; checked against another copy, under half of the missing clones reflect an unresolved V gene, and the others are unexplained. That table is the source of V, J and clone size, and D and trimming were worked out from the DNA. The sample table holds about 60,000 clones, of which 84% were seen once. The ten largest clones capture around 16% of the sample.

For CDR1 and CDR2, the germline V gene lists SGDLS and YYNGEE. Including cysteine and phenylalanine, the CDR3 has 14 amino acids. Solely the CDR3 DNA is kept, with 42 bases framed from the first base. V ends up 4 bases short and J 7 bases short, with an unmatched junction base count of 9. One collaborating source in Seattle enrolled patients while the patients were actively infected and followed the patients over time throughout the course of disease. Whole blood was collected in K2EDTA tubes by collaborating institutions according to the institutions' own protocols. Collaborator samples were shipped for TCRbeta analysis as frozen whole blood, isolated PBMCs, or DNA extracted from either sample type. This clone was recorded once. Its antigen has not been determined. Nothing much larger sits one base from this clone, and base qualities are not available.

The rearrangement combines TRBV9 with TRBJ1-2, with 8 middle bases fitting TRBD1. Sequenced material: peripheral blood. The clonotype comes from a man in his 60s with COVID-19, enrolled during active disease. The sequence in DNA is TGTGCCAGCAGCAAAGCGGGACAGGCTTCTGGCTACACCTTC. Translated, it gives CASSKAGQASGYTF.